The clone carrying this TCR beta chain was recorded at least ten times. The sorted libraries took 1 million CD4+ or CD8+ T cells. The data are from a study of neurological immune-mediated disorders. Each sequencing run yielded over 170 million TCR-beta sequences from 15-18 subjects. A single record per CDR3 protein comes from TCRdb applying MiXCR to the 5' RACE reads. The sample carries approximately 30,000 distinct CDR3 sequences, about 6% recorded once. This sequence originates from a woman in her fifties or sixties in good health. The sequencing input was CD4+ T cells from blood.

The DNA for the CDR3 is TGTGCCAGCAGTTTTGACCGCTTCTACAATGAGCAGTTCTTC. It codes for CASSFDRFYNEQFF. The gene calls are TRBV12-3 or TRBV12-4 and TRBJ2-1; D is unresolved. Trimming took off 3 bases at V and 3 bases at J, with 9 bases between the two ends. There are 14 residues in the CDR3.